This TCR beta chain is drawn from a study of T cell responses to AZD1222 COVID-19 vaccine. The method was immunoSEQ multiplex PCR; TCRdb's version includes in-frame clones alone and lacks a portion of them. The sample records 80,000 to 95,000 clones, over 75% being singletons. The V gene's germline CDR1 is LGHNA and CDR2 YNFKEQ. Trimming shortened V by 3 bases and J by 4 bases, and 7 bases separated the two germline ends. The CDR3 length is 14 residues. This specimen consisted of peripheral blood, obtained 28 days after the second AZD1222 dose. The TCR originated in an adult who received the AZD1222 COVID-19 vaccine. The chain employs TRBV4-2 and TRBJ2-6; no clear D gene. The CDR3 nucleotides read TGTGCCAGCAGCCAGGTCGCAGGGGCCAACGTCCTGACTTTC. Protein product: CASSQVAGANVLTF.